This T cell receptor (beta chain) was identified in a study of PD-L1 blockade in urothelial cancer. Whole-study context: Prior chemotherapy ranged from 0 to 3 regimens per patient. Blood underwent analysis 3 weeks (second dose) and 6 weeks after treatment began.

The CDR3 extends over 13 amino acids. CDR1 MNHEY and CDR2 SVGAGI come from the germline V gene. The V and J ends lost 6 bases and 2 bases respectively, with 11 bases between them. As to time point: pretreatment peripheral blood. Each patient gave between 1 and 8 samples of peripheral blood mononuclear cells, which were collected pretreatment and during treatment. Synthetic spike-ins, TCR analog templates, were added into each PCR. Here immunoSEQ multiplex PCR was the method, and the copy in TCRdb shows in-frame clones only, minus some. The sample records about 86,000 clones, approximately 81% being singletons.

The source was PBMCs, collected around atezolizumab (anti-PD-L1) treatment. This TCR was sampled from a man aged 55 to 70 with urothelial cancer. The V call is TRBV6-5, the J call TRBJ2-7, with D perhaps matching TRBD1 (6 bases). In DNA form, the CDR3 reads TGTGCCAGCAGCTCGGGACAACCCTACGAGCAGTACTTC. Protein sequence: CASSSGQPYEQYF.